The entry below describes one T cell receptor (beta chain). This entry belongs to a study of Graves' ophthalmopathy and Graves' hyperthyroidism. RNA transcripts provided the template for amplifying TCR beta CDR3 regions. The library came from an HTBI-primed first-round RT-PCR and a second-round multiplex PCR. TCRdb reanalysed the multiplex PCR reads using MiXCR and keeps one entry per CDR3 protein. In the table there are almost 750,000 distinct CDR3 sequences, about 44% of which are singletons. The CDR3 contains 17 residues. The trim removed 4 bases at V and 4 bases at J, leaving 5 bases unmatched. Germline assignment: CDR1 LGHNA and CDR2 YSLEER.

The receptor was derived from an adult man with Graves' ophthalmopathy. The chain recombines TRBV4-3 with TRBJ2-6; TRBD1 agrees at 12 bases. Sample: peripheral blood. In nucleotides, the CDR3 is TGCGCCAGCAGCCCCGGGACAGGGGGCTTCGGGGCCAACGTCCTGACTTTC. Its translation is CASSPGTGGFGANVLTF.